This section outlines one TCR beta chain sequence together with its context. Antigen unknown. This sample stems from a study of T cell responses to AZD1222 COVID-19 vaccine. Germline CDR1 SGHVS, CDR2 FQNEAQ. Trimming took 3 bases from V and 10 from J, leaving 7 bases between them. The CDR3 runs 12 residues. Overall study results and limits: There were mostly white British donors and more females than males, and clonal diversity was possibly underestimated.

Clones were sequenced by immunoSEQ multiplex PCR, and TCRdb holds only the in-frame ones, with some missing. The data contain under 130,000 clones, roughly 89% of them singletons. This chain connects TRBV7-8 to TRBJ1-6; D gene ambiguous. This material consisted of peripheral blood, taken 28 days after the second AZD1222 dose. The clonotype was recovered from an adult who received the AZD1222 COVID-19 vaccine. The chain's CDR3 is CASSFVGSPLHF. The DNA for the CDR3 is TGTGCCAGCAGCTTTGTTGGGTCACCCCTCCACTTT. The full variable domain, completed using reference TRBV7-8 and TRBJ1-6, is GAGVSQSPRYKVAKRGQDVALRCDPISGHVSLFWYQQALGQGPEFLTYFQNEAQLDKSGLPSDRFFAERPEGSVSTLKIQRTQQEDSAVYLCASSFVGSPLHFGNGTRLTVT.